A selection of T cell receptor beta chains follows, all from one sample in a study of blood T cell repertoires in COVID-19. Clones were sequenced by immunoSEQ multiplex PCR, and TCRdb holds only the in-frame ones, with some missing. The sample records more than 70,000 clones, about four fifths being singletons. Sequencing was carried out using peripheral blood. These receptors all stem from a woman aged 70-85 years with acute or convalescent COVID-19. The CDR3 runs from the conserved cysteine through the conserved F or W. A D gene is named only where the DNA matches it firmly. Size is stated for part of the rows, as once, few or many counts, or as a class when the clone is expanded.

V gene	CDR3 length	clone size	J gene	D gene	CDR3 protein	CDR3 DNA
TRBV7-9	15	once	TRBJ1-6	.	CASSPEDGSNSPLHF	TGTGCCAGCAGCCCGGAGGACGGATCCAATTCACCCCTCCACTTT
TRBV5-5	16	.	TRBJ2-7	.	CASSFLQGYGSYEQYF	TGTGCCAGCAGCTTCCTACAGGGTTACGGTTCCTACGAGCAGTACTTC
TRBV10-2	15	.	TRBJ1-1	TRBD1	CASSPGTGGNTEAFF	TGCGCCAGCAGTCCCGGGACAGGGGGCAACACTGAAGCTTTCTTT
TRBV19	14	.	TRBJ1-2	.	CASSILRGNDGYTF	TGTGCCAGTAGTATACTAAGAGGGAACGATGGCTACACCTTC
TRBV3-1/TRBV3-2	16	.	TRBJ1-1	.	CASSQGGRVMNTEAFF	TGTGCCAGCAGCCAAGGGGGCAGGGTGATGAACACTGAAGCTTTCTTT
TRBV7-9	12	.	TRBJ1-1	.	CASSFDTREAFF	TGTGCCAGCAGCTTTGATACGCGGGAAGCTTTCTTT
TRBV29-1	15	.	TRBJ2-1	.	CSVPPGLGYYNEQFF	TGCAGCGTCCCCCCAGGGTTGGGGTACTACAATGAGCAGTTCTTC
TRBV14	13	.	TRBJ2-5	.	CASSPLNKETQYF	TGTGCCAGCAGCCCTCTTAATAAAGAGACCCAGTACTTC
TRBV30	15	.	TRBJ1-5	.	CAWSQGPAQNQPQHF	TGTGCCTGGAGCCAGGGGCCGGCCCAAAATCAGCCCCAGCATTTT
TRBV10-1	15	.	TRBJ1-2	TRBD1	CASSPQRTGEYGYTF	TGCGCCAGCAGCCCGCAGAGGACAGGGGAGTATGGCTACACCTTC
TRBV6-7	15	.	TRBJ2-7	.	CASSYGGCSSYEQYF	TGTGCCAGCAGTTACGGAGGGTGCAGCTCCTACGAGCAGTACTTC